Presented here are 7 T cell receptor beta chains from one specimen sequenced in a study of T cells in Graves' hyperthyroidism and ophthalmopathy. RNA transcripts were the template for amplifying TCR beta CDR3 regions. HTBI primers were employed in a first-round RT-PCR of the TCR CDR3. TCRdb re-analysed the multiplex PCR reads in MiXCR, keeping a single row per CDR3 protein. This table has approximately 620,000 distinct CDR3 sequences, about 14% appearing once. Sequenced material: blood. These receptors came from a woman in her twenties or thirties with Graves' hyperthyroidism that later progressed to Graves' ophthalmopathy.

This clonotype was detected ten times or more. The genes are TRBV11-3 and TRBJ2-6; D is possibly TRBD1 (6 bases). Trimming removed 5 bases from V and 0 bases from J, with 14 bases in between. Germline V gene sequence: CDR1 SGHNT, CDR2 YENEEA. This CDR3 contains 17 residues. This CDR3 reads CASSPPRQDSGANVLTF. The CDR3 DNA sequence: TGTGCCAGCAGCCCCCCAAGACAGGACTCTGGGGCCAACGTCCTGACTTTC.

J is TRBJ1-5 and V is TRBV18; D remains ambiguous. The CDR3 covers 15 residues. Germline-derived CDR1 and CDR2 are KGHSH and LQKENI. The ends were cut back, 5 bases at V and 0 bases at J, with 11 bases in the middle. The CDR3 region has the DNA TGTGCCAGCTCAGGTTCAGAGTATAGCAATCAGCCCCAGCATTTT. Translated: CASSGSEYSNQPQHF.

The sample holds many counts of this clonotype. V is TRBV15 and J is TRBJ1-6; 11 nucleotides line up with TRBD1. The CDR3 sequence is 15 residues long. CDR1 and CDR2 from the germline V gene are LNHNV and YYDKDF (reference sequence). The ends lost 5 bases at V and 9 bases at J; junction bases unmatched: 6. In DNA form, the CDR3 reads TGTGCCACCAGCGGCCGGACAGGGGGCGGTTCACCCCTCCACTTT. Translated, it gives CATSGRTGGGSPLHF. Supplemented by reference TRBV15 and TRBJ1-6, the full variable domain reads DAMVIQNPRYQVTQFGKPVTLSCSQTLNHNVMYWYQQKSSQAPKLLFHYYDKDFNNEADTPDNFQSRRPNTSFCFLDIRSPGLGDTAMYLCATSGRTGGGSPLHFGNGTRLTVT.

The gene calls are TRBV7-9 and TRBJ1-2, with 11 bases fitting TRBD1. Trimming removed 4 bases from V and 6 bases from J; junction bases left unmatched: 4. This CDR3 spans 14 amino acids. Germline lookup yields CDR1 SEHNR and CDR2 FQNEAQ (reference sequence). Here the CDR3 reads CASSSDRGRNGYTF. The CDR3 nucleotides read TGTGCCAGCAGCTCGGACAGGGGGCGGAATGGCTACACCTTC.

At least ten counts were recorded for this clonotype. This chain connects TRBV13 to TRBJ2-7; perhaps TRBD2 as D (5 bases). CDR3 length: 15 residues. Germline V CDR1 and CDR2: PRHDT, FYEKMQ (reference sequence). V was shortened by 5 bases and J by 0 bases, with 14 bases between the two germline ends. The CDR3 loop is CASSPSLGSSYEQYF. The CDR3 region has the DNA TGTGCCAGCAGCCCCTCGTTGGGGAGCTCCTACGAGCAGTACTTC.

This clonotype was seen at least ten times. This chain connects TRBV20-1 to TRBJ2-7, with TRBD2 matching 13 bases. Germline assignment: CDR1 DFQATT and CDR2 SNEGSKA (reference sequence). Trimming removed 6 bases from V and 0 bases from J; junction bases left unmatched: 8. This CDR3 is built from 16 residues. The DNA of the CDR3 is TGCAGTGCCGGGCCGGGACTAGCGGGGCCCTCCTACGAGCAGTACTTC. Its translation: CSAGPGLAGPSYEQYF.

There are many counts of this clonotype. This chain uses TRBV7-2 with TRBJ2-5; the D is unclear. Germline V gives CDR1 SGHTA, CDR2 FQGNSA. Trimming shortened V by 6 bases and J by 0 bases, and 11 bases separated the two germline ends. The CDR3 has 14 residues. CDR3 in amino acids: CASSPRRDQETQYF. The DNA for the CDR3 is TGTGCCAGCAGTCCTCGTCGGGACCAAGAGACCCAGTACTTC.